This T cell receptor (beta chain) was identified during a study of cytomegalovirus exposure and HLA in healthy donors. The PCR ran on 60 Vbeta and 13 Jbeta primers. The table came from immunoSEQ multiplex PCR; TCRdb's copy has only in-frame clones and leaves some out. The repertoire holds 150,000 to 180,000 clones, more than 75% seen once, with 13% in the top ten. V lost 0 bases and J 8 bases, leaving 17 bases between the germline ends. There are 15 residues in the CDR3. CDR1 is SGHRS and CDR2 is YFSETQ in the germline V gene. The sequencing sample was made of PBMCs. V is TRBV5-1 and J is TRBJ2-5, with D possibly being TRBD1 (5 bases). The sequence was obtained from a man aged 25 to 40 in good health and CMV-seropositive. The CDR3 spells CASSLGGRQGGTQYF. CDR3 nucleotide sequence: TGCGCCAGCAGCTTGGGAGGCCGGCAGGGTGGAACCCAGTACTTC.